This T cell receptor beta chain emerged from a study of blood T cell repertoires in COVID-19. V lost 7 bases, J lost 3 bases, and 16 bases lay in between. Germline assignment: CDR1 SGHRS and CDR2 YFSETQ. The CDR3 is 15 amino acids. Authors' data handling: Quantification of nucleated cells was approximated via reference gene primer amplification. Clones were read by immunoSEQ multiplex PCR, and TCRdb kept only the in-frame ones, dropping some. V and J calls and clone size are those listed in that table; D and trimming were worked out from the DNA. The top ten clones hold approximately 6% of a sample with approximately 90,000 clones, 65% to 85% of them seen once. This clone was detected only once.

The chain uses TRBV5-1 and TRBJ1-4; weak D call: TRBD1 (5 bases). This receptor was identified in a man between 65 and 85 years old with COVID-19, enrolled during active disease. Sequencing was performed on peripheral blood. The CDR3 is CASRRNGDSNEKLFF. CDR3 nucleotides: TGCGCCAGCCGCCGCAACGGGGACTCTAATGAAAAACTGTTTTTT.